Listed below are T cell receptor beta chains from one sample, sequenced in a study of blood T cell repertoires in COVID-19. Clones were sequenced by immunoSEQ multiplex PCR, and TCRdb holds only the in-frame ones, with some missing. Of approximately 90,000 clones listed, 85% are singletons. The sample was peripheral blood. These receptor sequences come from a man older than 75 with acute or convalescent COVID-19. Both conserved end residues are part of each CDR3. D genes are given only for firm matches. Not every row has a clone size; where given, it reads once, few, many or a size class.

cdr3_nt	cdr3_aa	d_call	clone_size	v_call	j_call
TGCGCCAGCAGCTTTACAGGGCCAAACACTGAAGCTTTCTTT	CASSFTGPNTEAFF	-	-	TRBV5-1	TRBJ1-1
TGTGCCAGCAGTACGGGACAGGGGGGTAATGAAAAACTGTTTTTT	CASSTGQGGNEKLFF	TRBD1	-	TRBV6-5	TRBJ1-4
TGTGCCAGCAGCGTCCTAGCGGGAGACACCGGGGAGCTGTTTTTT	CASSVLAGDTGELFF	TRBD2	-	TRBV9	TRBJ2-2
TGTGCCAGTAGTGGCGGGGCACGACAGAGAGAGACCCAGTACTTC	CASSGGARQRETQYF	-	-	TRBV19	TRBJ2-5
TGTGCCAGCAGTCTCGGGACTACCTATAATTCACCCCTCCACTTT	CASSLGTTYNSPLHF	-	-	TRBV7-3	TRBJ1-6
TGCAGCGCTGTAACTAGCGGCTCCTACGAGCAGTACTTC	CSAVTSGSYEQYF	TRBD2	-	TRBV29-1	TRBJ2-7
TGTGCCAGCAGCCAACAGGGATCTTCCGAAGCTTTCTTT	CASSQQGSSEAFF	-	-	TRBV5-6	TRBJ1-1
TGTGCCAGCAGTGAACGACAGGGGGTCTGGGCCGGCTACACCTTC	CASSERQGVWAGYTF	TRBD1	-	TRBV25-1	TRBJ1-2
TGTGCCAGCAGCGTACAGGGGGTTGGTACTGAAGCTTTCTTT	CASSVQGVGTEAFF	TRBD1	-	TRBV9	TRBJ1-1
TGTGCCAGCAGCCCCCTTGGGGGCTCCTTCTATGGCTACACCTTC	CASSPLGGSFYGYTF	-	few	TRBV28	TRBJ1-2
TGTGCCAGCAGCCCTCCTCCGGAGACAGGGGAAACCGGGGAGCTGTTTTTT	CASSPPPETGETGELFF	TRBD1	-	TRBV3-1/TRBV3-2	TRBJ2-2
TGTGCCAGCAGCTTGCGCGGGTTCAGCACAGATACGCAGTATTTT	CASSLRGFSTDTQYF	-	-	TRBV5-6	TRBJ2-3
TGTGCCAGCAGGAGGGCGATGTATGAAGCCACTGAAGCTTTCTTT	CASRRAMYEATEAFF	-	-	TRBV6-5	TRBJ1-1
TGTGCCAGCAGCCCCGGACACCAATCCATATATTTT	CASSPGHQSIYF	-	few	TRBV9	TRBJ1-3
TGTGCCAGCAGCTTGAGCGGGGCCTACGAGCAGTACTTC	CASSLSGAYEQYF	TRBD2	-	TRBV6-5	TRBJ2-7
TGTGCCAGCAGCTTGGCTGGGACAGGGAACTATGGCTACACCTTC	CASSLAGTGNYGYTF	TRBD1	once	TRBV5-8	TRBJ1-2
TGTGCCAGCAGCGTAGATCCCAGTTATGGCTACACCTTC	CASSVDPSYGYTF	-	-	TRBV9	TRBJ1-2
TGTGCCAGCAGGGAGGGATTCGCGAACACCGGGGAGCTGTTTTTT	CASREGFANTGELFF	-	-	TRBV2	TRBJ2-2
TGTGCCAGCAGCCTACTAGCGGGTCTTGACAATGAGCAGTTCTTC	CASSLLAGLDNEQFF	TRBD2	-	TRBV25-1	TRBJ2-1
TGCAGCGTCCCGGGACAGGCGAACACTGAAGCTTTCTTT	CSVPGQANTEAFF	TRBD1	-	TRBV29-1	TRBJ1-1
TGTGCCAGCGCACCTATAACGGGGGAGGGGTCCTACAATGAGCAGTTCTTC	CASAPITGEGSYNEQFF	TRBD2	-	TRBV3-1/TRBV3-2	TRBJ2-1
TGCGCCAGCGAAATCGGACTGGAAAAGGGAAACAATGAGCAGTTCTTC	CASEIGLEKGNNEQFF	-	-	TRBV5-1	TRBJ2-1
TGTGCCAGCAGCTCCCAGACAGGCGTCTACTCTGGAAACACCATATATTTT	CASSSQTGVYSGNTIYF	-	-	TRBV7-2	TRBJ1-3
TGTGCCAGTGGCATGAACACTGAAGCTTTCTTT	CASGMNTEAFF	-	-	TRBV19	TRBJ1-1
TGTGCCAGCAGCGCCTTAGCGGGGGTCGACAATGAGCAGTTCTTC	CASSALAGVDNEQFF	TRBD2	-	TRBV7-6	TRBJ2-1
TGTGCCAGCAGCCTGCTTAGCAGCAGACCTGGTTACAATGAGCAGTTCTTC	CASSLLSSRPGYNEQFF	-	few	TRBV28	TRBJ2-1